This T cell receptor (beta chain) was recovered during a study of glioma-infiltrating T cells. General study points: Gliomas, especially low-grade, showed above-expected tissue-blood divergence; non-neoplastic patients showed below. Only very few CDR3 sequences appeared in both tissue and blood.

This clonotype showed up many times. Its specificity is unknown. TCR alpha and beta CDR3 regions were amplified from RNA using iRepertoire nested multiplex PCR. For one-step reverse transcription and amplification, 100-400 ng of tissue mRNA or PBMC total RNA was used. From the multiplex PCR reads, TCRdb called clonotypes with MiXCR, one entry per CDR3 protein. The sample has 150,000 to 200,000 distinct CDR3 sequences, about 40% seen once. Germline V gene lookup returns CDR1 MNHEY and CDR2 SMNVEV (reference sequence). V lost 2 bases and J 5 bases, leaving 13 bases between the germline ends. This CDR3 has 14 amino acids.

Sequenced material: glioma tissue, nonneoplastic brain tissue, or PBMCs (not recorded which). The chain recombines TRBV27 with TRBJ2-7; D is possibly TRBD1 (6 bases). This receptor was identified in a human donor with low-grade glioma or glioblastoma, undergoing nonglioma brain surgery, or in good health (not recorded which). The chain's CDR3 is CASSLGGTQDEQYF. CDR3 in DNA: TGTGCCAGCAGTTTAGGGGGCACCCAGGACGAGCAGTACTTC.